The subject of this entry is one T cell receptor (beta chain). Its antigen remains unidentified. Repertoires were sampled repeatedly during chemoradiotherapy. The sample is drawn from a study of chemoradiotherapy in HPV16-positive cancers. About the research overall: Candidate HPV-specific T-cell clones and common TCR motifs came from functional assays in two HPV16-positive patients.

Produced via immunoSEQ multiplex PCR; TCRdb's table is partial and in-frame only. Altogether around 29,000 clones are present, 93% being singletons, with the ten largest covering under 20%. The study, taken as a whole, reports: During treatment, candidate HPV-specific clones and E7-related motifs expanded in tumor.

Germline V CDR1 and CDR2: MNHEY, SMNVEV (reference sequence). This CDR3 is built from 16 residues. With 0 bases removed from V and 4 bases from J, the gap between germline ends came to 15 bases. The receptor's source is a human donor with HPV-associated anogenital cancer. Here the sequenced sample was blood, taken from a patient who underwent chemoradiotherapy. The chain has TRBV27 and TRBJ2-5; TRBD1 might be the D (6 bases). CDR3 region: CASSLSWAGALETQYF. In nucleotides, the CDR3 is TGTGCCAGCAGTTTATCGTGGGCAGGGGCCTTAGAGACCCAGTACTTC.